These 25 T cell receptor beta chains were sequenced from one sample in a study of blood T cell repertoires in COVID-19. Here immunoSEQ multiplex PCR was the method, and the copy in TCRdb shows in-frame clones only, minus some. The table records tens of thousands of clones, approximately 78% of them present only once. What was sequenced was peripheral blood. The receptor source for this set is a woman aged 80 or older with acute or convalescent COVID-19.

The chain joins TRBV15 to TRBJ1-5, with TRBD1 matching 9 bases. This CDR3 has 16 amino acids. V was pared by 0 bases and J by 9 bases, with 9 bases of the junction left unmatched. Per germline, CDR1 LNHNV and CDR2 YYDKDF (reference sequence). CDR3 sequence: CATSRDQGQGLAPQHF. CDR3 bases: TGTGCCACCAGCAGAGATCAGGGACAGGGACTGGCGCCCCAGCATTTT.

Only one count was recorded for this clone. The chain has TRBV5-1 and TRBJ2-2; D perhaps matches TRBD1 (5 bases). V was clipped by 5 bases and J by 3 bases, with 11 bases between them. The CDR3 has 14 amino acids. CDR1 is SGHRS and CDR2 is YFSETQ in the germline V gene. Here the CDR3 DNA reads TGCGCCAGCAGGCGCAGGGAAGACACCGGGGAGCTGTTTTTT. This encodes CASRRREDTGELFF.

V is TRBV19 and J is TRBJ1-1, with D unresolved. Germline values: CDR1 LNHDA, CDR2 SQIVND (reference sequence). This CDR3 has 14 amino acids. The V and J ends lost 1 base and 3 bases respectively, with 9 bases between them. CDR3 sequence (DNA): TGTGCCAGTAGTATAGGAGGAGGATACACTGAAGCTTTCTTT. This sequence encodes CASSIGGGYTEAFF. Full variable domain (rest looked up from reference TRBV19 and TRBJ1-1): DGGITQSPKYLFRKEGQNVTLSCEQNLNHDAMYWYRQDPGQGLRLIYYSQIVNDFQKGDIAEGYSVSREKKESFPLTVTSAQKNPTAFYLCASSIGGGYTEAFFGQGTRLTVV.

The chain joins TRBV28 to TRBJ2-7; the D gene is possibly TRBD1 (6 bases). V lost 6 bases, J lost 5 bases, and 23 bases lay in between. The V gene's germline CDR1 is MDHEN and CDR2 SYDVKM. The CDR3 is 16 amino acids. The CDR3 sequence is CASRGLQGNLQNEQYF. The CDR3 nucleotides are TGTGCCAGCAGGGGGTTACAGGGAAACCTTCAAAACGAGCAGTACTTC.

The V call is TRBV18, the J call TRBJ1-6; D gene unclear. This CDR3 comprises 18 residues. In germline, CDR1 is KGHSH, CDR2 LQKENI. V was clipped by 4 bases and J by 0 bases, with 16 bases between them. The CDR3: CASSRERPHPSYNSPLHF. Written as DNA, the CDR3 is TGTGCCAGCTCACGGGAGAGACCACACCCCTCCTATAATTCACCCCTCCACTTT.

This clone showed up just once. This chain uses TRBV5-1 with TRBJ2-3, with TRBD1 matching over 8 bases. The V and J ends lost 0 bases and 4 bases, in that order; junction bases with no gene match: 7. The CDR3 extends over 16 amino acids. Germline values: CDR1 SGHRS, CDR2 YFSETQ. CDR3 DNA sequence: TGCGCCAGCAGCTTGGGGACAGGGTCGGCCGCAGATACGCAGTATTTT. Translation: CASSLGTGSAADTQYF.

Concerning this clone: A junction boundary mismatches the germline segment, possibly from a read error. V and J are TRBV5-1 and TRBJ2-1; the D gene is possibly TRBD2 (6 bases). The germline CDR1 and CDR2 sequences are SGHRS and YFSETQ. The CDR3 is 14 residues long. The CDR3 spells CASSLGDSHNEQFF. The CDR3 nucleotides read TGCGCCAGCAGCTTGGGGGACTCCCACAATGAGCAGTTCTTC.

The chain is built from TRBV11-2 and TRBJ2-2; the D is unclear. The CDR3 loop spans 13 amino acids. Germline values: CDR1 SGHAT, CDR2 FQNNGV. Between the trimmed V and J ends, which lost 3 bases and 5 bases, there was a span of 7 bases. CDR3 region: CASSFIRTGELFF. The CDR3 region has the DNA TGTGCCAGCAGCTTTATTAGAACCGGGGAGCTGTTTTTT.

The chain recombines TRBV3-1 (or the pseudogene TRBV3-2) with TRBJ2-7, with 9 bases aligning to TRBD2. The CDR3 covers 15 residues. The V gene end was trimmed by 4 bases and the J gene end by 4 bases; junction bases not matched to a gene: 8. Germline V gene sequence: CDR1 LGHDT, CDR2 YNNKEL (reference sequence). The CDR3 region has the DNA TGTGCCAGCAGCCGTGATAGCGGGAGTTTTTACGAGCAGTACTTC. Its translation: CASSRDSGSFYEQYF.

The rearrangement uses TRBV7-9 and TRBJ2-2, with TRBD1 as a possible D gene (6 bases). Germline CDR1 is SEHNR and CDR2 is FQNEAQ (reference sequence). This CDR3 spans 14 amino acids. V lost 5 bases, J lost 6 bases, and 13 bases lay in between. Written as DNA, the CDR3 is TGTGCCAGCAGCCCAACAGGGTTGGCCGGGGAGCTGTTTTTT. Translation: CASSPTGLAGELFF.

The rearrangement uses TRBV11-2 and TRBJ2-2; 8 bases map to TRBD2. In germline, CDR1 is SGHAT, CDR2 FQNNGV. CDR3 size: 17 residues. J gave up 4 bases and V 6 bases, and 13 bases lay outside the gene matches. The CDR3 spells CASRTIPGLVGTGELFF. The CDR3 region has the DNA TGTGCCAGCAGGACGATCCCGGGACTAGTCGGCACCGGGGAGCTGTTTTTT.

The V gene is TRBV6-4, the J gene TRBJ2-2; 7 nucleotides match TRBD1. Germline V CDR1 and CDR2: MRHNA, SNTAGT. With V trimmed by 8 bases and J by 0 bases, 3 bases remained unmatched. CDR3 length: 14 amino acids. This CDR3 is CASQTGTNTGELFF. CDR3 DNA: TGTGCCAGCCAGACAGGGACGAACACCGGGGAGCTGTTTTTT.

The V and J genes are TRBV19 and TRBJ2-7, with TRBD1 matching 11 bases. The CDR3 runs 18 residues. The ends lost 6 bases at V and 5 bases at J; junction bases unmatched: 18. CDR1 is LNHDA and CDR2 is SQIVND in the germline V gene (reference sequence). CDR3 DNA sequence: TGTGCCAGTAGCGGCCGGGACAGGGGGAAGGACGATAGGGACGAGCAGTACTTC. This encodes CASSGRDRGKDDRDEQYF.

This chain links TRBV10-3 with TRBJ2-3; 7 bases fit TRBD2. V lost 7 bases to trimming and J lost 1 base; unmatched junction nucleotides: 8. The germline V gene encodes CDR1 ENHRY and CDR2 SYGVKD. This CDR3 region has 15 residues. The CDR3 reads CAITAGELGTDTQYF. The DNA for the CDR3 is TGTGCCATCACCGCGGGGGAGTTGGGCACAGATACGCAGTATTTT.

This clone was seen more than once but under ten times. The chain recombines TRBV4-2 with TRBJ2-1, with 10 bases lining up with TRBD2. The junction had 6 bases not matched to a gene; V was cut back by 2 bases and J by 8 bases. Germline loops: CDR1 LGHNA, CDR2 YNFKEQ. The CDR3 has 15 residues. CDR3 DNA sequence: TGTGCCAGCAGCCAATCATCTAGCGGGAGTGATGAGCAGTTCTTC. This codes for CASSQSSSGSDEQFF.

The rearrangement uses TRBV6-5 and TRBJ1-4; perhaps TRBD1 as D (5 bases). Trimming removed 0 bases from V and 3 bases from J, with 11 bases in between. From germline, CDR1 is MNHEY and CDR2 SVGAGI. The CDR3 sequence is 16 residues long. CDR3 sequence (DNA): TGTGCCAGCAGTTACTCCCTGTGGGGCTCTAATGAAAAACTGTTTTTT. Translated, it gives CASSYSLWGSNEKLFF.

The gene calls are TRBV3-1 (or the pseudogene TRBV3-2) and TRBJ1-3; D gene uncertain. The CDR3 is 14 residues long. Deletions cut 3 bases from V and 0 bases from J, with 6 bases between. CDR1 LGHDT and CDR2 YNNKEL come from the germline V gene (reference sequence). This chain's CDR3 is CASSHSGSGNTIYF. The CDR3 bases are TGTGCCAGCAGCCATAGCGGCTCTGGAAACACCATATATTTT.

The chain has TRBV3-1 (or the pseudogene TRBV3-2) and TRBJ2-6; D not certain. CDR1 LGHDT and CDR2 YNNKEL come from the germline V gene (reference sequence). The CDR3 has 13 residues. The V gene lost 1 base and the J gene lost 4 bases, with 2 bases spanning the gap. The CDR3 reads CASSQAGANVLTF. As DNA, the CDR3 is TGTGCCAGCAGCCAAGCGGGGGCCAACGTCCTGACTTTC.

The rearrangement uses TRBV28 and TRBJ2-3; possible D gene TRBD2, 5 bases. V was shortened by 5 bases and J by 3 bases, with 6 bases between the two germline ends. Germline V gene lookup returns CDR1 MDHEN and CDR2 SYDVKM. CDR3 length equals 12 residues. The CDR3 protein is CASSPGTDTQYF. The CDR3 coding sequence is TGTGCCAGCAGTCCGGGAACAGATACGCAGTATTTT.

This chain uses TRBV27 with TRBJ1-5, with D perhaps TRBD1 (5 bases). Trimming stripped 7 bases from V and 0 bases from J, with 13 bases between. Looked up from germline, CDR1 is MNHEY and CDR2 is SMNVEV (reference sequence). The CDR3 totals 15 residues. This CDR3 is CASKLGDYSNQPQHF. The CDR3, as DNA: TGTGCCAGCAAGCTCGGGGACTATAGCAATCAGCCCCAGCATTTT.

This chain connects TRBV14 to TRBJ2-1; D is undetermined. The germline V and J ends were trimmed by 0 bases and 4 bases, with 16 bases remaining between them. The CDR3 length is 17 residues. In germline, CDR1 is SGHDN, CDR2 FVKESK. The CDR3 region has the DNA TGTGCCAGCAGCCAAGAAATGGGCTCATCCCCATACAATGAGCAGTTCTTC. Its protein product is CASSQEMGSSPYNEQFF.

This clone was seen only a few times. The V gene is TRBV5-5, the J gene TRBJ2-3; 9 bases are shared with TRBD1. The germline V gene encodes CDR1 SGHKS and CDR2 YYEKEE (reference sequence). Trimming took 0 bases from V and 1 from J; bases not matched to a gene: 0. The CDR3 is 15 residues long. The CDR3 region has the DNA TGTGCCAGCAGCTTGGACAGGGGGCGCACAGATACGCAGTATTTT. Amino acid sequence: CASSLDRGRTDTQYF.

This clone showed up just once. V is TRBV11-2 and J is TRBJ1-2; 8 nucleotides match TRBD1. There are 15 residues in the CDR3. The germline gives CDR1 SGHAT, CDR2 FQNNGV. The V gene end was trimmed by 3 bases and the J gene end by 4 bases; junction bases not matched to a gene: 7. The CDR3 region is CASSFQGAERYGYTF. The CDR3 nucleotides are TGTGCCAGCAGCTTCCAGGGGGCGGAACGCTATGGCTACACCTTC.

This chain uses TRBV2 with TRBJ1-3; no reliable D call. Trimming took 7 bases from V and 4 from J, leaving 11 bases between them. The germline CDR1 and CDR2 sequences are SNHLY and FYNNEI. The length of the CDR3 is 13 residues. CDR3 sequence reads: CASNQVVGNTIYF. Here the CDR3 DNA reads TGTGCCAGCAATCAGGTCGTCGGAAACACCATATATTTT.

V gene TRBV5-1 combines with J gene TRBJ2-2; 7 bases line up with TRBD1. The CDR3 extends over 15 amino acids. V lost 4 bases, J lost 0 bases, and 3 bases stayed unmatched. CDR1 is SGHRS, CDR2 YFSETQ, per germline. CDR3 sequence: CASSPGQANTGELFF. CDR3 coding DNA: TGCGCCAGCAGCCCCGGACAGGCGAACACCGGGGAGCTGTTTTTT.